The present T cell receptor beta chain was sequenced within a study of Graves' ophthalmopathy and Graves' hyperthyroidism. Hyperthyroidism patients, all newly diagnosed, had under 2 months' duration and ages of 18 to 65. Enrollment excluded any patients with other autoimmune diseases, uncontrolled infections, pregnancy or lactation. Out of about 11 ml of fresh peripheral blood, PBMCs were obtained. Broader study findings: Prediction of ophthalmopathy progression reached about 65% sensitivity and around 75% specificity.

This clonotype was counted ten times or more. Its antigen is currently unknown. Amplification of TCR beta CDR3 regions used RNA transcripts. First-round RT-PCR with HTBI primers preceded a second-round multiplex PCR. MiXCR, applied by TCRdb to the multiplex PCR reads, yields one record per CDR3 protein. The data hold hundreds of thousands of distinct CDR3 sequences, with 22% observed a single time. Trimming left V 2 bases short and J 0 bases short, with 4 bases between. This CDR3 is built from 13 residues. Germline V gene sequence: CDR1 ENHRY, CDR2 SYGVKD. Sequenced input: peripheral blood. This clonotype was obtained from a woman younger than 35 with stable Graves' hyperthyroidism. Some clones in this sample may be carry-over from other donors' samples. This sequence joins TRBV10-3 and TRBJ1-1; D ambiguous. The CDR3 region has the DNA TGTGCCATCAGTGAGAGGCTGAACACTGAAGCTTTCTTT. Protein sequence: CAISERLNTEAFF.